These T cell receptor beta chains were read from a single sample in a study of T cell repertoires in cytomegalovirus infection. Each CDR3 protein gets one entry after TCRdb re-called the reads with MiXCR. The sample holds about 700,000 distinct CDR3 sequences, around 31% seen once. The antigens of these receptors remain unknown. The specimen comprised cultured PBMCs, sampled from culture after CMV antigen stimulation. Receptors originate from a human donor in good health (CMV status not recorded). Some clones in this sample may be carry-over from other donors' samples. Each CDR3 is given with its conserved first and last residue. Each record gives: V gene, clone size, D gene, J gene, CDR3 DNA, CDR3 protein. A D gene is named only where the DNA matches it firmly. Rows may omit the clone size; those that give it use once, few, many or a size class.

TRBV12-3/TRBV12-4	few	TRBD2	TRBJ2-3	TGTGCCAGCAGAAAAACTAGCGGGGGGGCAGATACGCAGTATTTT	CASRKTSGGADTQYF
TRBV6-8	.	.	TRBJ2-7	TGTGCCAGCAGGAAACTTAGCGGAGTCGCCTACGAGCAGTACTTC	CASRKLSGVAYEQYF
TRBV12-3/TRBV12-4	.	.	TRBJ1-2	TGTGCCAGCAGTTTCCGGGGGCGAGGCGACTATGGCTACACCTTC	CASSFRGRGDYGYTF
TRBV6-1	.	.	TRBJ2-5	TGTGCCAGCAGTGAAGGGGGGGGGCTTGAGACCCAGTACTTC	CASSEGGGLETQYF
TRBV4-1	few	.	TRBJ2-7	TGCGCCAGCAGCCAACTACAGGGATTTGTCTACGAGCAGTACTTC	CASSQLQGFVYEQYF
TRBV20-1	once	TRBD2	TRBJ2-3	TGCAGTGCTGGGGGACTAGCGGCTAGCACAGATACGCAGTATTTT	CSAGGLAASTDTQYF
TRBV7-9	.	.	TRBJ2-7	TGTGCCAGCAGCCCCCAAGGACGGGGGGCTTACGAGCAGTACTTC	CASSPQGRGAYEQYF
TRBV7-2	many	.	TRBJ2-4	TGTGCCAGCAGCTCGGGGGGCTCCAAAAACATTCAGTACTTC	CASSSGGSKNIQYF
TRBV4-1	few	.	TRBJ1-5	TGCGCCAGCAGCCAAGATGGAAGGGGGGATCAGCCCCAGCATTTT	CASSQDGRGDQPQHF
TRBV19	.	TRBD2	TRBJ2-7	TGTGCCAGTAGTATTCGGCAGCTAGCGGGCTACGAGCAGTACTTC	CASSIRQLAGYEQYF
TRBV5-6	.	TRBD2	TRBJ2-3	TGTGCCAGCAGCTCGGGGGGATATACGCAGTATTTT	CASSSGGYTQYF
TRBV7-6	.	.	TRBJ1-5	TGTGCCAGCAGCCCAATAGGGGCGGAGAATCAGCCCCAGCATTTT	CASSPIGAENQPQHF
TRBV7-2	.	.	TRBJ1-3	TGTGCCAGCAGCCCCCGAGGTTGGGCCCCAGCTTTT	CASSPRGWAPAF
TRBV2	.	.	TRBJ2-5	TGTGCCACTACCCCGACAGGACGGGCGACCCAGTACTTC	CATTPTGRATQYF
TRBV6-5	.	TRBD1	TRBJ1-2	TGTGCCAGCAGTCGACAGGGCCTGGGCTATGGCTACACCTTC	CASSRQGLGYGYTF
TRBV7-2	many	.	TRBJ2-2	TGTGCCAGCAGCCGTGGCGTCGCAGCCAACACCGGGGAGCTGTTTTTT	CASSRGVAANTGELFF
TRBV18	.	.	TRBJ2-5	TGTGCCAGCTCACCAGACGCTTCGGGCCACCAAGAGACCCAGTACTTC	CASSPDASGHQETQYF
TRBV11-1	.	.	TRBJ2-2	TGCTGTGGCGCGCGACGGCAGGGCCACGAGGAGAACACCGGGGAGCTGTTTTTT	CCGARRQGHEENTGELFF
TRBV7-2	many	.	TRBJ1-2	TGTGCCAGCAGCGGGCGCAGGGGCTATGGCTACACCTTC	CASSGRRGYGYTF
TRBV18	few	TRBD2	TRBJ2-7	TGTGCCAGCTCATTGACTAGCCCCTACGAGCAGTACTTC	CASSLTSPYEQYF
TRBV3-1	.	TRBD2	TRBJ2-5	TGTGCCAGCAGAACTCGGGGCGGGGGGGAAGAGACCCAGTACTTC	CASRTRGGGEETQYF
TRBV24-1	once	.	TRBJ2-3	TGTGCCACCAGTGACAGGGACACCCCTAGCACAGATACGCAGTATTTT	CATSDRDTPSTDTQYF
TRBV28	.	.	TRBJ1-1	TGTGCCAGCAGGCAGGGGTTTGTCACTGAAGCTTTCTTT	CASRQGFVTEAFF
TRBV7-2	many	.	TRBJ2-7	TGTGCCAGCAGCTTAGGGGGGCAGGGGGGGTACGAGCAGTACTTC	CASSLGGQGGYEQYF
TRBV7-9	.	TRBD1	TRBJ2-7	TGTGCCAGCAGCCCACCGACAGGGTCCAGCTCCTACGAGCAGTACTTC	CASSPPTGSSSYEQYF
TRBV7-6	many	TRBD1	TRBJ2-3	TGTGCCAGCAGCCCAGGGGGTCTAGGGGTTGATACGCAGTATTTT	CASSPGGLGVDTQYF
TRBV7-2	few	.	TRBJ2-7	TGTGCCAGCAGCTCCCAAGGCGGGATATTCTCCTACGAGCAGTACTTC	CASSSQGGIFSYEQYF
TRBV7-2	few	.	TRBJ1-6	TGTGCCAGCAGCGGATGGCAGGGAACCCTCCACTTT	CASSGWQGTLHF
TRBV12-3/TRBV12-4	few	.	TRBJ2-1	TGTGCCAGCAGCCCAAGCCCCACTACTGAGCAGTTCTTC	CASSPSPTTEQFF
TRBV12-5	few	.	TRBJ2-3	TGTGCTAGTGGTTTCCCGGTGGCAGCAGAACGTAGCACAGATACGCAGTATTTT	CASGFPVAAERSTDTQYF
TRBV7-9	.	.	TRBJ2-6	TGTGCCAGCAGCTCCATGACAGGACCGATCTCTGGGGCCAACGTCCTGACTTTC	CASSSMTGPISGANVLTF
TRBV15	.	TRBD2	TRBJ2-1	TGTGCCACCAGCATATCCAGCGGGGGATACAATGAGCAGTTCTTC	CATSISSGGYNEQFF
TRBV4-1	.	.	TRBJ1-1	TGCGCCAGCAGCCAAGTCGCAGGGGTGAACACTGAAGCTTTCTTT	CASSQVAGVNTEAFF
TRBV6-1	.	TRBD2	TRBJ2-1	TGTGCCAGCAGTGCCCCTAATAGCGGGGGGGCCTTGAGCTCCTACAATGAGCAGTTCTTC	CASSAPNSGGALSSYNEQFF
TRBV6-8	.	.	TRBJ2-3	TGTGCCAGCAGTTATGTCGGGCTATCCACAGATACGCAGTATTTT	CASSYVGLSTDTQYF
TRBV7-2	few	TRBD1	TRBJ1-2	TGTGCCAGCAGCCCTCCCGGGACAGGGGACGGCTACACCTTC	CASSPPGTGDGYTF
TRBV4-1	.	.	TRBJ1-6	TGCGCCAGCAGTTTGTCCGACGGTTCACCCCTCCACTTT	CASSLSDGSPLHF